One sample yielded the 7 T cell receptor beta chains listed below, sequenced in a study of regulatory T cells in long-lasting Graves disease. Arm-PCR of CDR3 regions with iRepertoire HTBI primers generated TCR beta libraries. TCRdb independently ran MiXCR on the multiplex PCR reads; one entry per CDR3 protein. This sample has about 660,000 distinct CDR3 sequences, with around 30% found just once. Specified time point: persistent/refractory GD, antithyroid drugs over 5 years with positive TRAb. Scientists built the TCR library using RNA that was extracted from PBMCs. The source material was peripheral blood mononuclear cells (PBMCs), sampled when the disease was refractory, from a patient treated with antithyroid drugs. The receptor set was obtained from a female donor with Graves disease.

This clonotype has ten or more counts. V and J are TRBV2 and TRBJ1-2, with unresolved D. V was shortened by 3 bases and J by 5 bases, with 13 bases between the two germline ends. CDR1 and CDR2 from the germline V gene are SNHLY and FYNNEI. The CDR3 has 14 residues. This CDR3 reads CASSDGVIRYGYTF. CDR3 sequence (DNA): TGTGCCAGCAGTGATGGGGTTATCCGATATGGCTACACCTTC.

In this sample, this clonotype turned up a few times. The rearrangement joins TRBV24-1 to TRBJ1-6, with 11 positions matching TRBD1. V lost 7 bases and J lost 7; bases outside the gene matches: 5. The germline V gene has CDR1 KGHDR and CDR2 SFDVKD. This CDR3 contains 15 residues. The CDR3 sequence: CATRAGTGGNSPLHF. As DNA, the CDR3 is TGTGCCACCAGGGCCGGGACAGGGGGGAATTCACCCCTCCACTTT.

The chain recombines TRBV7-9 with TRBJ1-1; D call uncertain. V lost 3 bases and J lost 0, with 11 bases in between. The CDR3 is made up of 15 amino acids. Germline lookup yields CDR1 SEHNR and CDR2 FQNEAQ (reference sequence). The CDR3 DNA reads TGTGCCAGCAGCTTGATGGGCACCTTGAACACTGAAGCTTTCTTT. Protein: CASSLMGTLNTEAFF.

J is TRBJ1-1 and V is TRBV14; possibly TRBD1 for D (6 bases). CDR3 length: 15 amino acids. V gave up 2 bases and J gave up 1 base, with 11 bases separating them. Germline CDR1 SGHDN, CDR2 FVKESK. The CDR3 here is CASSQTRTENTEAFF. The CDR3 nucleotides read TGTGCCAGCAGCCAAACCCGGACAGAGAACACTGAAGCTTTCTTT.

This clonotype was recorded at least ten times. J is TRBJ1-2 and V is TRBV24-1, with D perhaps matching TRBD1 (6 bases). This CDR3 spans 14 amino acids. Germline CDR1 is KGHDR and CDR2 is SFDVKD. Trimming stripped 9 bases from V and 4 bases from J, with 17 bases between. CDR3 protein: CATAATGELYGYTF. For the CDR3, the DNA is TGTGCCACCGCCGCGACAGGAGAGCTCTATGGCTACACCTTC.

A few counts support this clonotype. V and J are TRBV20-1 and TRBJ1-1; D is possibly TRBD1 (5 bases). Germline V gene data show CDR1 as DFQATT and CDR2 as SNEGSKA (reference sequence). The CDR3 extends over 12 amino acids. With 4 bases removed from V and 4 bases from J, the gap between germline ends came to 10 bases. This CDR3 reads CSANGGGTEAFF. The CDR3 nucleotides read TGCAGTGCTAACGGGGGTGGCACTGAAGCTTTCTTT.

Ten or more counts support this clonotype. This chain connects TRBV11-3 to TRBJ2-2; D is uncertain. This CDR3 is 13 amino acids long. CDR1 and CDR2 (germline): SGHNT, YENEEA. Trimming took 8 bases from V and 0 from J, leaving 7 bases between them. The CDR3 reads CASRSSNTGELFF. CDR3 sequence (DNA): TGTGCCAGCCGTTCGTCGAACACCGGGGAGCTGTTTTTT.